This paragraph covers one T cell receptor beta chain sequence. The antigen remains unidentified. Donors likely had unrecorded immune exposures despite being nominally healthy when sampled. The germline V gene encodes CDR1 MNHNS and CDR2 SASEGT. Trimming removed 4 bases from V and 3 bases from J; junction bases left unmatched: 7. This CDR3 is 16 amino acids long. These data come from a study of cytomegalovirus exposure and HLA in healthy donors. Study-wide results and limits: In a later analysis, fewer than 20,000 TCR beta sequences were associated with HLA alleles at 0.05 false discovery rate.

The PCR contained 60 Vbeta and 13 Jbeta primers. Study processing details: Roughly 10 million shared chains were among roughly 81 million unique TCR beta chains counted in a later analysis. Here immunoSEQ multiplex PCR was the method, and the copy in TCRdb shows in-frame clones only, minus some. That table supplies the V and J calls and clone size; D and trimming were determined from the DNA. Among under 200,000 clones listed, 77% were seen once. The chain joins TRBV6-1 to TRBJ2-3; 10 nucleotides match TRBD1. This TCR came from a man in his fifties or sixties in good health and CMV-seropositive. Sequenced: PBMCs. DNA for the CDR3: TGTGCCAGCAGTGTTCGGACAGGGGGAGCGACAGATACGCAGTATTTT. Encoded protein: CASSVRTGGATDTQYF.